The present T cell receptor (beta chain) was sequenced within a study of identical twins. This clonotype was observed at least ten times. A universal primer site was added by template switching, and unique molecular identifiers were carried by the cDNA. MiXCR, applied by TCRdb to the 5' RACE reads, yields one record per CDR3 protein. The table has 300,000 or so distinct CDR3 sequences, roughly 9.8% seen once. Donors uniformly comprised healthy Caucasians. These data also formed part of another study, on yellow fever vaccine responses in identical twins.

Sequences were obtained from CD8+ T cells sorted from blood. This receptor was obtained from a woman aged 18-29 years in good health.

The CDR3 bases are TGTGCCAGCAGTGTCGATGGGCCCTCGGGGGTGTACACAGATACGCAGTATTTT. This translates into CASSVDGPSGVYTDTQYF. V and J are TRBV27 and TRBJ2-3; a weak D match, TRBD2 (6 bases). V shed 5 bases and J shed 2 bases, with 23 bases lying between them. The germline V gene has CDR1 MNHEY and CDR2 SMNVEV (reference sequence). The CDR3 is made up of 18 amino acids.